These 26 T cell receptor beta chains came from one sample sequenced in a study of identifying expanded T cells in peripheral blood. The protocol was immunoSEQ multiplex PCR, while the TCRdb copy is restricted to in-frame clones and leaves out a portion. The sample comprises 85,000 to 90,000 clones, 75% to 90% of which are singletons, and around 5.6% rests with the top ten. Sequencing input: blood. These receptors were obtained from a person aged 18 to 70 in good health.

The count of this clone is one. The chain couples TRBV10-3 to TRBJ1-2, with D perhaps matching TRBD1 (5 bases). The CDR3 has 13 amino acids. Germline-derived CDR1 and CDR2 are ENHRY and SYGVKD. V was trimmed by 5 bases and J by 8 bases, leaving 15 bases between them. The CDR3 DNA follows: TGTGCCATCAGTAAGGACAATTCTGGCGGCTACACCTTC. This gives the protein CAISKDNSGGYTF.

This sequence joins TRBV5-4 and TRBJ2-7; D is possibly TRBD1 or TRBD2 (5 bases each). The V and J ends lost 0 bases and 0 bases respectively, with 10 bases between them. The CDR3 consists of 15 residues. Looked up from germline, CDR1 is SGHNT and CDR2 is YYREEE (reference sequence). The CDR3 reads CASSLGGSASYEQYF. CDR3 nucleotide sequence: TGTGCCAGCAGCTTGGGGGGGTCGGCCTCCTACGAGCAGTACTTC.

With respect to this clone: This specimen includes other DNA sequences encoding the same CDR3. The rearrangement links TRBV18 to TRBJ2-7, with a weak D call TRBD1 (6 bases). Trimming left V 3 bases short and J 4 bases short, with 7 bases between. In germline, CDR1 is KGHSH, CDR2 LQKENI. The CDR3 has 12 residues. CDR3 nucleotides: TGTGCCAGCTCACCGACAGGTTACGAGCAGTACTTC. Protein sequence: CASSPTGYEQYF.

The chain has TRBV7-2 and TRBJ2-7; D perhaps matches TRBD1 (6 bases). Between the trimmed V and J ends, which lost 4 bases and 0 bases, there was a span of 13 bases. CDR1 is SGHTA, CDR2 FQGNSA, per germline. This CDR3 has 15 residues. The CDR3 spells CASSSQWTVSYEQYF. CDR3 in DNA: TGTGCCAGCAGCTCCCAGTGGACAGTCTCCTACGAGCAGTACTTC.

DNA of the CDR3: TGTGCCAGCAGCTCAGGCGGCAGGGGGCGGTTCGATAACACTGAAGCTTTCTTT. Translating gives CASSSGGRGRFDNTEAFF. The chain links TRBV5-4 to TRBJ1-1; 8 bases are shared with TRBD1. Per the germline V gene, CDR1 is SGHNT and CDR2 is YYREEE (reference sequence). V shed 3 bases, J shed 2 bases, and the junction held 15 bases outside the gene matches. The CDR3 has 18 amino acids.

The chain employs TRBV2 and TRBJ1-2, with D tentatively TRBD1 (5 bases). CDR1 and CDR2 from the germline V gene are SNHLY and FYNNEI. The CDR3 is 13 amino acids. Trimming took off 5 bases at V and 7 bases at J, with 14 bases between the two ends. The CDR3 region has the DNA TGTGCCAGCAGTTACGGACACCCGGGTGGCTACACCTTC. It is translated as CASSYGHPGGYTF. Full variable domain (remainder filled in from reference TRBV2 and TRBJ1-2): EPEVTQTPSHQVTQMGQEVILRCVPISNHLYFYWYRQILGQKVEFLVSFYNNEISEKSEIFDDQFSVERPDGSNFTLKIRSTKLEDSAMYFCASSYGHPGGYTFGSGTRLTVV.

This sequence joins TRBV19 and TRBJ1-5, with D uncertain. CDR1 and CDR2 (germline): LNHDA, SQIVND (reference sequence). With 3 bases removed from V and 0 bases from J, the gap between germline ends came to 9 bases. CDR3 size: 15 residues. CDR3 in amino acids: CASSMGSYSNQPQHF. For the CDR3, the DNA is TGTGCCAGTAGTATGGGCAGTTATAGCAATCAGCCCCAGCATTTT.

The rearrangement uses TRBV23-1 and TRBJ2-4; D is ambiguous. TRBV23-1 is sorted into the ORF group, with uncertain function. V was cut by 9 bases and J by 4 bases, with 13 bases left in between. CDR3 size: 13 residues. The CDR3 reads CARSRWVKNIQYF. The CDR3 DNA follows: TGCGCCAGGTCACGGTGGGTTAAAAACATTCAGTACTTC.

This clone was seen many times. The V call is TRBV10-3, the J call TRBJ1-2, with D perhaps TRBD1 (6 bases). Trimming shortened V by 0 bases and J by 4 bases, and 12 bases separated the two germline ends. Per the germline V gene, CDR1 is ENHRY and CDR2 is SYGVKD. The CDR3 runs to 15 residues. CDR3 sequence (DNA): TGTGCCATCAGTGAGTCGGGGGGCGCGGGCTATGGCTACACCTTC. Translated: CAISESGGAGYGYTF.

This clone has a handful of counts. The J gene is TRBJ2-7, the V gene TRBV10-3; D unresolved. The CDR3 loop spans 11 amino acids. Germline V gene lookup returns CDR1 ENHRY and CDR2 SYGVKD. The V and J ends lost 10 bases and 6 bases respectively, with 13 bases between them. The DNA for the CDR3 is TGTGCCACCGCGGAGTTTTCCGAGCAGTACTTC. Protein product: CATAEFSEQYF.

The rearrangement uses TRBV19 and TRBJ2-5; D ambiguous. This CDR3 has 16 residues. V was clipped by 5 bases and J by 0 bases, with 16 bases between them. CDR1 and CDR2 (germline): LNHDA, SQIVND (reference sequence). For the CDR3, the DNA is TGTGCCAGTAGTTTTTTGCCAGGCAAGTACCAAGAGACCCAGTACTTC. Translation: CASSFLPGKYQETQYF.

This rearrangement joins TRBV30 to TRBJ1-6; D is ambiguous. The V gene's germline CDR1 is GTSNPN and CDR2 SVGIG (reference sequence). The CDR3 length is 11 residues. Trimming pared 4 bases from V and 7 bases from J, leaving 5 bases between. This CDR3 is CAWTVNSPLHF. CDR3 in DNA: TGTGCCTGGACAGTGAATTCACCCCTCCACTTT.

The V and J genes are TRBV7-6 and TRBJ1-1; possibly TRBD1 for D (5 bases). Germline V gene sequence: CDR1 SGHVS, CDR2 FNYEAQ. The CDR3 covers 13 residues. The V gene lost 1 base and the J gene lost 8 bases, with 11 bases spanning the gap. The CDR3 protein is CASSLGAGYEAFF. CDR3 in DNA: TGTGCCAGCAGCTTAGGGGCAGGGTACGAAGCTTTCTTT.

The CDR3 coding sequence is TGTGCCAGCAGCAAAGCAGTAGGAGAGCAGTACTTC. Its protein is CASSKAVGEQYF. The chain has TRBV21-1 and TRBJ2-7. TRBV21-1 counts as a pseudogene. The CDR3 totals 12 residues.

This clone was counted a single time. The chain carries TRBV7-8 and TRBJ2-4; a possible D gene is TRBD2 (6 bases). Trimming removed 5 bases at V and 0 bases at J, with 23 bases between. The CDR3 extends over 19 amino acids. CDR1 is SGHVS, CDR2 FQNEAQ, per germline. The CDR3 DNA follows: TGTGCCAGCAGCCCCCGAGTGGAAAGGAGGGGAGTAGCCAAAAACATTCAGTACTTC. Protein sequence: CASSPRVERRGVAKNIQYF.

The chain recombines TRBV30 with TRBJ2-2; 7 bases are a match to TRBD2. This CDR3 has 13 residues. Trimming removed 0 bases from V and 6 bases from J; junction bases left unmatched: 1. Germline CDR1 GTSNPN, CDR2 SVGIG (reference sequence). The CDR3 DNA reads TGTGCCTGGAGTGTACGGGGGGCCGGGGAGCTGTTTTTT. Translating gives CAWSVRGAGELFF.

The chain couples TRBV19 to TRBJ2-5, with 7 positions matching TRBD1. The CDR3 is made up of 15 amino acids. Germline V lookup: CDR1 LNHDA, CDR2 SQIVND (reference sequence). Germline trimming cut 5 bases from V and 0 bases from J; bases unmatched to any gene: 6. The CDR3 is CASSAPTGNQETQYF. CDR3 sequence (DNA): TGTGCCAGTAGTGCCCCGACAGGGAACCAAGAGACCCAGTACTTC.

The rearrangement joins TRBV2 to TRBJ1-2; D not certain. V was pared by 6 bases and J by 7 bases, with 12 bases between. Germline CDR1 and CDR2: SNHLY and FYNNEI. This CDR3 is 12 amino acids long. The CDR3 loop reads CASRLHGIGYTF. DNA for the CDR3: TGTGCCAGCAGGCTACACGGGATTGGCTACACCTTC. The full variable domain, completed using reference TRBV2 and TRBJ1-2, is EPEVTQTPSHQVTQMGQEVILRCVPISNHLYFYWYRQILGQKVEFLVSFYNNEISEKSEIFDDQFSVERPDGSNFTLKIRSTKLEDSAMYFCASRLHGIGYTFGSGTRLTVV.

This sequence joins TRBV5-1 and TRBJ2-5; D is possibly TRBD2 (6 bases). V was clipped by 2 bases and J by 4 bases, with 15 bases between them. CDR3 length equals 15 residues. Germline CDR1 and CDR2: SGHRS and YFSETQ. The CDR3 spells CASSLVTRALETQYF. Written as DNA, the CDR3 is TGCGCCAGCAGCTTAGTGACTAGAGCGTTAGAGACCCAGTACTTC.

This clone was picked up one time. This chain links TRBV7-2 with TRBJ1-2; no clear D. From germline, CDR1 is SGHTA and CDR2 FQGNSA. V lost 1 base, J lost 4 bases, and 7 bases lay in between. The CDR3 extends over 13 amino acids. Here the CDR3 reads CASSLDRTYGYTF. CDR3 nucleotide sequence: TGTGCCAGCAGCTTAGACAGAACCTATGGCTACACCTTC.

This sequence joins TRBV9 and TRBJ1-2; 8 bases line up with TRBD1. The length of the CDR3 is 15 residues. Trimming at V came to 5 bases and at J to 0 bases, leaving 6 bases not matched to a gene. Germline V gives CDR1 SGDLS, CDR2 YYNGEE. CDR3 sequence: CASRLGTGANYGYTF. The CDR3 nucleotides are TGTGCCAGCAGACTAGGGACAGGAGCTAACTATGGCTACACCTTC.

The chain recombines TRBV7-2 with TRBJ2-7, with D possibly being TRBD1 (6 bases). The CDR3 runs to 19 residues. Per the germline V gene, CDR1 is SGHTA and CDR2 is FQGNSA. The V end was cut by 5 bases, the J end by 0 bases, with 26 bases between. CDR3 sequence (DNA): TGTGCCAGCAGCGGCCGACTTCGGGACAAACTATCGGGCTCCTACGAGCAGTACTTC. Amino acid sequence: CASSGRLRDKLSGSYEQYF.

The chain uses TRBV5-1 and TRBJ2-2; D is possibly TRBD1 (5 bases). V lost 6 bases and J 6 bases, leaving 18 bases between the germline ends. This CDR3 spans 15 amino acids. In germline, CDR1 is SGHRS, CDR2 YFSETQ. CDR3 DNA: TGCGCCAGCATCAAGGGGCCGGGCGTCGCCGGGGAGCTGTTTTTT. Protein: CASIKGPGVAGELFF.

This chain uses TRBV7-6 with TRBJ2-1, with D tentatively TRBD2 (6 bases). The CDR3 totals 14 residues. Trimming cost V 5 bases and J 8 bases, with 16 bases left between them. CDR1 and CDR2 from the germline V gene are SGHVS and FNYEAQ. In DNA, the CDR3 is TGTGCCAGCAGCCCTATCCGGGGGTACGATGAGCAGTTCTTC. It encodes CASSPIRGYDEQFF.

This chain joins TRBV6-5 and TRBJ1-1; D not resolved. V lost 7 bases to trimming and J lost 5 bases, with 14 bases between them. The CDR3 spans 13 residues. Germline assignment: CDR1 MNHEY and CDR2 SVGAGI. The CDR3 DNA sequence: TGTGCCAGCATTGCGACCCTAGGGACTGAAGCTTTCTTT. Translated: CASIATLGTEAFF.

V gene TRBV6-5 combines with J gene TRBJ1-1; D not certain. Trimming removed 0 bases at V and 0 bases at J, with 8 bases between. CDR1 and CDR2 (germline): MNHEY, SVGAGI. This CDR3 is 15 amino acids long. Written as DNA, the CDR3 is TGTGCCAGCAGTTACTCGAGAACTATGAACACTGAAGCTTTCTTT. Translation gives CASSYSRTMNTEAFF.